This TCR beta chain was observed in a study of blood T cell repertoires in COVID-19. V trimming: 3 bases; J trimming: 6 bases; junction bases outside the gene matches: 6. Germline CDR1 reads MNHEY; CDR2 reads SVGEGT. This CDR3 is built from 14 residues. Sequencing used immunoSEQ multiplex PCR; TCRdb keeps in-frame clones, though not all of them. The sample lists tens of thousands of clones; roughly 86% were seen once. This chain joins TRBV6-2 or TRBV6-3 and TRBJ1-2; 8 positions match TRBD1. The sequencing input was peripheral blood. This TCR was sampled from a middle-aged man with active or convalescent COVID-19. This chain's CDR3 is CASSYAPTGDGYTF. The CDR3 DNA reads as TGTGCCAGCAGTTATGCCCCGACAGGGGATGGCTACACCTTC.